Below, 5 T cell receptor beta chains from the same sample are listed, as sequenced in a study of blood T cell repertoires in COVID-19. Data came from immunoSEQ multiplex PCR; TCRdb stores just in-frame clones and leaves some out. The sample records roughly 130,000 clones, about 84% being singletons. The sequencing sample was made of peripheral blood. Receptors were obtained from a woman aged 55-69 years with acute or convalescent COVID-19.

V and J are TRBV4-2 and TRBJ2-2; 15 positions match TRBD2. The J segment lost 3 bases and the V segment lost 4 bases, leaving 6 bases of the junction unmatched. CDR1 is LGHNA and CDR2 is YNFKEQ in the germline V gene. The CDR3 sequence is 18 residues long. The CDR3 loop is CASSLRGLAGGHTGELFF. The CDR3 DNA sequence: TGTGCCAGCAGCCTCCGGGGACTAGCGGGGGGTCACACCGGGGAGCTGTTTTTT.

The chain is built from TRBV2 and TRBJ1-2; D is unclear. The CDR3 is made up of 11 amino acids. Germline-derived CDR1 and CDR2 are SNHLY and FYNNEI. The V end lost 8 bases, the J end lost 4 bases, and 8 bases lay between the germline ends. The CDR3 spells CASGGSYGYTF. The CDR3 DNA is TGTGCCAGCGGCGGATCCTATGGCTACACCTTC. The full variable domain, its missing parts supplied by reference TRBV2 and TRBJ1-2, is EPEVTQTPSHQVTQMGQEVILRCVPISNHLYFYWYRQILGQKVEFLVSFYNNEISEKSEIFDDQFSVERPDGSNFTLKIRSTKLEDSAMYFCASGGSYGYTFGSGTRLTVV.

This clone showed up just a few times. The gene calls are TRBV4-2 and TRBJ1-1, with 8 bases aligning to TRBD1. V gave up 1 base and J gave up 4 bases; unmatched junction bases: 8. Germline values: CDR1 LGHNA, CDR2 YNFKEQ. The CDR3 length is 16 residues. CDR3 amino acids: CASSQALTGVGTEAFF. CDR3 sequence (DNA): TGTGCCAGCAGCCAAGCCCTGACAGGGGTGGGCACTGAAGCTTTCTTT.

This rearrangement joins TRBV2 to TRBJ1-4, with TRBD1 matching 8 bases. The CDR3 runs to 16 residues. V shed 6 bases, J shed 7 bases, and the junction held 13 bases outside the gene matches. Germline assignment: CDR1 SNHLY and CDR2 FYNNEI. As DNA, the CDR3 is TGTGCCAGCAGCTCACTTGGGACAGGAGGGGGTGAAAAACTGTTTTTT. Protein: CASSSLGTGGGEKLFF.

V is TRBV2 and J is TRBJ1-2; perhaps TRBD1 as D (6 bases). The CDR3 totals 12 residues. Trimming left V 8 bases short and J 7 bases short, with 14 bases between. Germline loops: CDR1 SNHLY, CDR2 FYNNEI. Here the CDR3 DNA reads TGTGCCAGCCAGGGGATATTGGGTGGCTACACCTTC. Its protein product is CASQGILGGYTF.